Shown below are 11 T cell receptor beta chains from a single sample sequenced in a study of blood T cell repertoires in COVID-19. The table came from immunoSEQ multiplex PCR; TCRdb's copy has only in-frame clones and leaves some out. The sample includes approximately 500,000 clones, around 85% of them seen just once. The sample consisted of peripheral blood. These receptors all come from a human donor in a cohort sampled during active COVID-19.

This sequence joins TRBV30 and TRBJ1-2; D is unresolved. CDR3 size: 19 residues. Germline V CDR1 and CDR2: GTSNPN, SVGIG (reference sequence). Trimming stripped 0 bases from V and 7 bases from J, with 30 bases between. CDR3 region: CAWSVYRRSTLGVVGGYTF. In DNA, the CDR3 is TGTGCCTGGAGTGTATATAGGCGATCTACTCTGGGAGTCGTCGGTGGCTACACCTTC.

This clone was counted a few times. The gene calls are TRBV18 and TRBJ2-7; the match to TRBD1 covers 7 bases. Trimming took 6 bases from V and 3 from J; bases not matched to a gene: 8. The germline CDR1 and CDR2 sequences are KGHSH and LQKENI. The CDR3 is 14 residues long. Here the CDR3 DNA reads TGTGCCAGCTCGACGACAGGGTTAGACTACGAGCAGTACTTC. Protein sequence: CASSTTGLDYEQYF.

The J gene is TRBJ2-3, the V gene TRBV27, with 14 nucleotides matching TRBD2. V shed 3 bases and J 5 bases; nucleotides not matched to a gene: 7. This CDR3 region has 17 residues. Germline CDR1 reads MNHEY; CDR2 reads SMNVEV (reference sequence). DNA of the CDR3: TGTGCCAGCAGTTTTCGAAGACTAGCGGGAGGGGTAGATACGCAGTATTTT. It yields the protein CASSFRRLAGGVDTQYF.

The chain has TRBV6-5 and TRBJ2-5; D is perhaps TRBD1 (5 bases). This CDR3 region has 15 residues. V was trimmed by 7 bases and J by 5 bases, leaving 20 bases between them. Looked up from germline, CDR1 is MNHEY and CDR2 is SVGAGI. The CDR3 here is CASTEGVNLLETQYF. The DNA for the CDR3 is TGTGCCAGCACCGAAGGGGTGAACCTTCTTGAGACCCAGTACTTC.

The chain combines TRBV2 with TRBJ1-2, with TRBD1 as a possible D gene (5 bases). CDR3 length equals 14 residues. V was pared by 6 bases and J by 4 bases, with 15 bases between. In germline, CDR1 is SNHLY, CDR2 FYNNEI. In nucleotides, the CDR3 is TGTGCCAGCAGGGGGACTGGAGTACCCTATGGCTACACCTTC. Protein: CASRGTGVPYGYTF.

Concerning this clone: The same CDR3 is also encoded by other DNA sequences in this sample. The V and J genes are TRBV6-5 and TRBJ1-1; D gene unclear. CDR3 length: 11 residues. Trimming shortened V by 8 bases and J by 1 base, and 5 bases separated the two germline ends. Germline V gene data show CDR1 as MNHEY and CDR2 as SVGAGI. CDR3 protein: CASSGNTEAFF. The CDR3 nucleotides are TGTGCCAGCTCAGGGAACACTGAAGCTTTCTTT.

About this clone itself: The junction does not match germline at one end; this may be a read error. This chain uses TRBV11-2 with TRBJ2-5; 10 bases align to TRBD2. Germline CDR1 reads SGHAT; CDR2 reads FQNNGV. The CDR3 is made up of 16 amino acids. The CDR3 DNA reads as TGTGCCAGCAGTTTAGGGGCTAGCGGGAGCTGGGAGACCCAGTACTTC. Its protein is CASSLGASGSWETQYF.

This chain links TRBV5-1 with TRBJ2-1, with a possible D match to TRBD2 (6 bases). The CDR3 runs 15 residues. V shed 5 bases and J shed 8 bases, with 20 bases lying between them. Germline CDR1 and CDR2: SGHRS and YFSETQ. CDR3 coding DNA: TGCGCCAGCAGGCCTCTTCCGGGACTTGAGGATGAGCAGTTCTTC. It yields the protein CASRPLPGLEDEQFF.

V gene TRBV7-2 combines with J gene TRBJ2-7, with 11 bases identical to TRBD1. CDR3 length: 15 residues. With 5 bases clipped from V and 5 bases from J, the junction kept 8 bases outside the gene matches. Germline lookup yields CDR1 SGHTA and CDR2 FQGNSA. The CDR3 reads CASSVGGQGVHEQYF. CDR3 DNA: TGTGCCAGCAGCGTAGGGGGACAGGGGGTCCACGAGCAGTACTTC.

The V call is TRBV5-1, the J call TRBJ1-4; D perhaps matches TRBD1 (5 bases). Trimming shortened V by 5 bases and J by 3 bases, and 11 bases separated the two germline ends. This CDR3 region has 14 residues. In germline, CDR1 is SGHRS, CDR2 YFSETQ. The chain's CDR3 is CASRPGGPNEKLFF. The CDR3 DNA is TGCGCCAGCAGACCCGGGGGTCCTAATGAAAAACTGTTTTTT.

The rearrangement joins TRBV18 to TRBJ1-4; 9 nucleotides match TRBD1. The CDR3 has 15 amino acids. The V gene end was trimmed by 3 bases and the J gene end by 5 bases; junction bases not matched to a gene: 4. The germline gives CDR1 KGHSH, CDR2 LQKENI. This chain's CDR3 is CASSPFGTGNEKLFF. The DNA for the CDR3 is TGTGCCAGCTCACCTTTCGGGACAGGGAATGAAAAACTGTTTTTT. The variable domain in full, completed from reference TRBV18 and TRBJ1-4, reads NAGVMQNPRHLVRRRGQEARLRCSPMKGHSHVYWYRQLPEEGLKFMVYLQKENIIDESGMPKERFSAEFPKEGPSILRIQQVVRGDSAAYFCASSPFGTGNEKLFFGSGTQLSVL.